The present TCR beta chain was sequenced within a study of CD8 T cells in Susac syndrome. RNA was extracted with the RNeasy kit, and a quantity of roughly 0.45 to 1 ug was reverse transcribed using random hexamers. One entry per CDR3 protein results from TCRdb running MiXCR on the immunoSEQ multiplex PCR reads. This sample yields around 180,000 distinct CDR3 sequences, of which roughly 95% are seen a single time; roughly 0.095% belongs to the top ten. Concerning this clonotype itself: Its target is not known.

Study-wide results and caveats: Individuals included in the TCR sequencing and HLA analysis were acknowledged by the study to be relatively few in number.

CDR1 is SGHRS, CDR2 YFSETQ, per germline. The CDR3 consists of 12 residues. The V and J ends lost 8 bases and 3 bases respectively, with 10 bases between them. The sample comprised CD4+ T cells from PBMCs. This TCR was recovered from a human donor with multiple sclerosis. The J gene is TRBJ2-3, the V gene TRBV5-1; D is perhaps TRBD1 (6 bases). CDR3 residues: CASWTATDTQYF. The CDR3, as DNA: TGCGCCAGTTGGACAGCTACAGATACGCAGTATTTT.